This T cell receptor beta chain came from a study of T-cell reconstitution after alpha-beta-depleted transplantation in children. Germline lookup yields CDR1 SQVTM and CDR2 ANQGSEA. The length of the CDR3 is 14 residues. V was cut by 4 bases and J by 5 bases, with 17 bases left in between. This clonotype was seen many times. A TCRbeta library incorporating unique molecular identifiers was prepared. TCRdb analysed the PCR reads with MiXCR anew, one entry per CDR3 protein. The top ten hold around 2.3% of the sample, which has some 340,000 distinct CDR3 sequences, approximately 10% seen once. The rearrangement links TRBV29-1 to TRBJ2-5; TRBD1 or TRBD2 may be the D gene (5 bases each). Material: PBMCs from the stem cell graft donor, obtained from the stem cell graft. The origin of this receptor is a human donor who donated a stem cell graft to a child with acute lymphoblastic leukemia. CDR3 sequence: CSVGGSLGPETQYF. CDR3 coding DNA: TGCAGCGTTGGCGGATCGTTGGGACCGGAGACCCAGTACTTC.